This T cell receptor beta chain emerged from a study of STAT5B mutations in CD4+ large granular lymphocyte leukemia. Produced via immunoSEQ multiplex PCR; TCRdb's table is partial and in-frame only. The sample yields approximately 20,000 clones, less than 85% seen once. The germline V gene encodes CDR1 SGDLS and CDR2 YYNGEE. V dropped 4 bases and J dropped 4; count of bases not matched to a gene: 6. The CDR3 is made up of 14 amino acids. Sequenced input: CD4+ T cells from blood buffy coats. The V gene is TRBV9, the J gene TRBJ1-1; TRBD1 aligns across 8 bases. This clonotype was obtained from a human donor in good health. The DNA of the CDR3 is TGTGCCAGCAGCCCACAGGGGGATGTCACTGAAGCTTTCTTT. Its translation is CASSPQGDVTEAFF.